This T cell receptor (beta chain) was profiled in a study of blood T cell repertoires in COVID-19. Study in general: Sites across the United States, Italy and Spain contributed samples from acute and convalescent COVID-19. The cDNA or gDNA used as material had been derived from T cells, B-cell-depleted T cells, or PBMCs.

The CDR3 covers 14 residues. Germline assignment: CDR1 SEHNR and CDR2 FQNEAQ (reference sequence). V was trimmed by 10 bases and J by 0 bases, leaving 16 bases between them. In the source study's methods: Amplification with reference gene primers provided the estimates of nucleated cell counts. This table comes from immunoSEQ multiplex PCR, and its TCRdb copy is limited to in-frame clones, with some not included. V and J calls and clone size are copied from that table; D and trimming were computed from the DNA. Among fewer than 200,000 clones listed, around four fifths were seen once. This sequence originates from a woman aged 80 or older with active or convalescent COVID-19. The genes are TRBV7-9 and TRBJ2-7, with D tentatively TRBD1 (5 bases). The sample taken for sequencing was peripheral blood. The CDR3 is CATHDEQDSYEQYF. The CDR3 nucleotides are TGTGCCACGCATGACGAACAGGACTCCTACGAGCAGTACTTC.